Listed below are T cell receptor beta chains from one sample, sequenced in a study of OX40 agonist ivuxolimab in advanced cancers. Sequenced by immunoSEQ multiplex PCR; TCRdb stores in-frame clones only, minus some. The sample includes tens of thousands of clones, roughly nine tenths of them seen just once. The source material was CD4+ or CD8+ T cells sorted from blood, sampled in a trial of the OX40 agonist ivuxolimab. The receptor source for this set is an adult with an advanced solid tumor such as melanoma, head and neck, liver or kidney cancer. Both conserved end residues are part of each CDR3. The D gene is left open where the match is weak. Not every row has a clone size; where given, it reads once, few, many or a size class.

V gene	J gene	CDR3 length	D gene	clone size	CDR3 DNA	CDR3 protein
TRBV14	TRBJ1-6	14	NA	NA	TGTGCCAGCAGCCCCAGGGTTGGTAATTCACCCCTCCACTTT	CASSPRVGNSPLHF
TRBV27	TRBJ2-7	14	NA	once	TGTGCCAGCAGTTTCGGTCAGGGAACCTACGAGCAGTACTTC	CASSFGQGTYEQYF
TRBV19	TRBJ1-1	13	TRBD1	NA	TGTGCCAGTTCCACAGGGGGGAACACTGAAGCTTTCTTT	CASSTGGNTEAFF
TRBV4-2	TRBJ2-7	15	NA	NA	TGTGCCAGCAGCTTATGGCAGGCAGCCTCCTACGAGCAGTACTTC	CASSLWQAASYEQYF
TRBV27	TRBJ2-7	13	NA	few	TGTGCCAGCAGTTCAGCGAAGGTGGACGAGCAGTACTTC	CASSSAKVDEQYF
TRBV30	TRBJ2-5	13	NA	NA	TGTGCCTGGGCACACCCGCCTCTGGAGACCCAGTACTTC	CAWAHPPLETQYF
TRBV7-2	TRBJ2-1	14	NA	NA	TGTGCCAGCAGCCCCGGGTACTCCTACAATGAGCAGTTCTTC	CASSPGYSYNEQFF
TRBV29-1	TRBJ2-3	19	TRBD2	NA	TGCAGCGTTGAAGATCGGCACTCTCAAGCGGGGGCCCCGGGAGATACGCAGTATTTT	CSVEDRHSQAGAPGDTQYF
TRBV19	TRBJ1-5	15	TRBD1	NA	TGTGCCAGTCGGACAGGGGGCGCCCATTGGCAGCCCCAGCATTTT	CASRTGGAHWQPQHF
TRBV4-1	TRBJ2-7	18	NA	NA	TGCGCCAGCAGCCAAGATTACGGAACAGCGACGAGCTCCTACGAGCAGTACTTC	CASSQDYGTATSSYEQYF